These T cell receptor beta chains were read from a single sample in a study of PD-L1 blockade in urothelial cancer. The protocol was immunoSEQ multiplex PCR, while the TCRdb copy is restricted to in-frame clones and leaves out a portion. The sample lists approximately 100,000 clones; roughly nine tenths were seen once. The sequencing here drew on PBMCs, taken around atezolizumab (anti-PD-L1) treatment. The receptors here all came from a woman older than 75 with urothelial cancer. Both conserved end residues are part of each CDR3. A D gene is named only where the DNA matches it firmly.

d_gene | j_gene | v_gene | CDR3aa
TRBD1 | TRBJ2-5 | TRBV5-8 | CASSSGQGHQETQYF
. | TRBJ2-7 | TRBV7-2 | CASSERPGLKQYF
. | TRBJ1-1 | TRBV10-3 | CAIRQRGAEAFF
. | TRBJ1-1 | TRBV2 | CASSVGGRTEAFF
. | TRBJ2-7 | TRBV10-3 | CAITKEEGPYEQYF
TRBD2 | TRBJ2-7 | TRBV28 | CASSRRTSGLYEQYF
. | TRBJ2-3 | TRBV29-1 | CSVGLAGGLGTQYF
TRBD2 | TRBJ2-5 | TRBV11-2 | CASSPTSGQETQYF
TRBD1 | . | TRBV29-1 | CSVEQGTASYEQYF
. | TRBJ1-1 | TRBV5-6 | CASSLRVTEAFF
. | TRBJ1-1 | TRBV5-1 | CASSGGGTQMNTEAFF
TRBD1 | TRBJ1-2 | TRBV5-1 | CASSADRVSDYGYTF
. | TRBJ1-1 | TRBV19 | CASSWTVEAFF
. | TRBJ2-1 | TRBV9 | CASSGGVQDGYNEQFF
TRBD2 | TRBJ2-2 | TRBV5-5 | CASSSSGGGGYGTNTGELFF
TRBD2 | TRBJ2-1 | TRBV12-5 | CASGPYTGTSGNNEQFF
TRBD2 | TRBJ2-1 | TRBV9 | CASSVGPGGGSYNEQFF
TRBD2 | TRBJ2-5 | TRBV19 | CASSASGGRETQYF
TRBD1 | TRBJ1-4 | TRBV30 | CAWSMDRLVWEKLFF
TRBD2 | TRBJ2-1 | TRBV5-1 | CASSLRTSGGSYNEQFF
TRBD2 | TRBJ2-7 | TRBV25-1 | CASSVAGGTYEQYF
. | TRBJ2-4 | TRBV5-4 | CASSRGIAKNIQYF
TRBD1 | TRBJ2-2 | TRBV2 | CASSPGTANTGELFF
TRBD1 | TRBJ2-1 | TRBV27 | CASSPWDRGSQFF
TRBD1 | TRBJ2-1 | TRBV7-3 | CASSPGQYNNEQFF
. | TRBJ1-5 | TRBV18 | CASSPQRRRDGQPQHF
. | TRBJ2-7 | TRBV27 | CASSFTDSLPYEQYF
TRBD2 | TRBJ2-1 | TRBV6-5 | CASSYSAGGPHNEQFF
TRBD1 | TRBJ1-5 | TRBV28 | CASSSTGSAQPQHF
TRBD2 | TRBJ2-7 | TRBV5-4 | CASSDGRNEGWEQYF
TRBD1 | TRBJ1-2 | TRBV7-9 | CASSLDRGDDGYTF
TRBD2 | TRBJ2-3 | TRBV28 | CASFSGRAFTDTQYF
. | TRBJ1-5 | TRBV27 | CASSPSTGTNQPQHF
TRBD1 | TRBJ1-1 | TRBV5-1 | CASSSGQGSGEAFF
. | TRBJ2-3 | TRBV5-4 | CASSSSSARADTQYF
TRBD1 | TRBJ1-2 | TRBV2 | CASSRDSNYGYTF
TRBD1 | TRBJ2-1 | TRBV4-2 | CASSQEEAKGAGNEQFF
. | TRBJ2-7 | TRBV2 | CASSGSLALSYEQYF
. | TRBJ1-2 | TRBV28 | CASTDRVAYGYTF
. | TRBJ2-5 | TRBV7-8 | CASSLGSSSGETQYF
TRBD1 | TRBJ1-3 | TRBV5-1 | CASRQGTSGNTIYF
TRBD1 | TRBJ1-5 | TRBV7-2 | CASGSTGGNQPQHF
TRBD2 | TRBJ2-1 | TRBV6-5 | CASTSGTRFEQFF
. | TRBJ2-7 | TRBV7-8 | CASSLDPTYEQYF
. | TRBJ1-5 | TRBV27 | CASSLYHRDQPQHF
TRBD1 | TRBJ2-7 | TRBV18 | CASSPSAGGAYEQYF
. | TRBJ2-7 | TRBV29-1 | CSVQSPGAQEYEQYF
TRBD1 | TRBJ1-5 | TRBV9 | CASSVEGQQPQHF
. | TRBJ2-3 | TRBV19 | CASSYVRGSTDTQYF
TRBD2 | TRBJ2-3 | TRBV5-1 | CASSLAGTSGRAGDTQYF
. | TRBJ1-3 | TRBV14 | CASSRDGLRNTIYF
TRBD1 | TRBJ1-1 | TRBV14 | CASSLQTGVTEAFF
TRBD2 | TRBJ2-3 | TRBV30 | CAWRGAGTDTQYF
. | TRBJ2-1 | TRBV11-3 | CASSSTVYNEQFF
TRBD2 | TRBJ2-5 | TRBV28 | CASSSVSTSGTGTQYF
TRBD2 | TRBJ2-2 | TRBV19 | CASSRLAGGTTGELFF
TRBD1 | TRBJ2-7 | TRBV7-6 | CASSLVARAGTERIQQYF
TRBD1 | TRBJ2-7 | TRBV19 | CASSTGGSGPYEQYF
. | TRBJ1-5 | TRBV7-9 | CASSLGTAKFNQPQHF